The rows below give T cell receptor beta chains drawn from one sample of a study of PD-L1 blockade in urothelial cancer. Measured with immunoSEQ multiplex PCR; TCRdb has only the in-frame clones, and not every one. The repertoire has around 70,000 clones, less than 90% of them found once; the top ten carry 4% to 5%. The sample was PBMCs, taken around atezolizumab (anti-PD-L1) treatment. The source of these receptors is a man aged 65 to 79 with urothelial cancer. The CDR3 runs from the conserved cysteine through the conserved F or W. A D gene is named only where the DNA matches it firmly.

TRBV9	TRBD1	TRBJ2-2	CASSGTGPGELFF
TRBV7-6	-	TRBJ2-7	CASSLGGGGPYEQYF
TRBV1	-	TRBJ1-5	CTSSQVSLPAGNQPQHF
TRBV15	TRBD1	TRBJ2-7	CATSRDDRGYEQYF
TRBV27	TRBD2	TRBJ2-1	CASRIVTSGRDYNEQFF
TRBV18	TRBD1	TRBJ2-7	CASSPPDRGRYEQYF
TRBV2	-	TRBJ1-4	CASRHRDGTVEKLFF
TRBV2	-	TRBJ2-1	CASSEGLGPNEQFF
TRBV29-1	-	TRBJ1-1	CSGGTWGGTEAFF
TRBV7-9	TRBD2	TRBJ2-1	CASSLALREGSYNEQFF
TRBV18	TRBD1	TRBJ1-1	CASSPLTGRGTEAFF
TRBV19	-	TRBJ2-7	CASSIGSTLGQRRAISYEQYF
TRBV7-2	TRBD2	TRBJ2-5	CASSPTPLGGRAQYF